Listed below are T cell receptor beta chains from one sample, sequenced in a study of cytomegalovirus exposure and HLA in healthy donors. The assay was immunoSEQ multiplex PCR, and TCRdb's table has in-frame clones only and misses some. The sample consists of 100,000 to 150,000 clones, more than 65% of them appearing once. The sequencing input was PBMCs. These receptors all come from a human donor in good health. CDR3s include the opening cysteine and the closing phenylalanine or tryptophan. Fields, in order: clone size, D gene, J gene, V gene, CDR3 DNA, CDR3 protein. D genes are given only for firm matches. The size entry is marked missing in some rows and otherwise reads once, few, many or a size class.

- TRBD2 TRBJ2-2 TRBV6-4 TGTGCCAGCAAGCGAGGGGATGAGCGGGAGGAGGCCGGGGAGCTGTTTTTT CASKRGDEREEAGELFF
- TRBD1 TRBJ1-1 TRBV20-1 TGCAGTGCCGGACAGGAAACTGAAGCTTTCTTT CSAGQETEAFF
- - TRBJ1-1 TRBV2 TGTGCCAGCAGGAAGGGGGTCTTGAACACTGAAGCTTTCTTT CASRKGVLNTEAFF
few TRBD1 TRBJ1-1 TRBV10-1 TGCGCCAGCAGTGAGTCGGGACAGGGTAACACTGAAGCTTTCTTT CASSESGQGNTEAFF
- - TRBJ2-7 TRBV19 TGTGCCAGTAGTATCACCCTAGTCGGCGAGCAGTACTTC CASSITLVGEQYF
- - TRBJ2-1 TRBV28 TGTGCCAGCAGTTTCCCATCGCCTAGCGACAATGAGCAGTTCTTC CASSFPSPSDNEQFF
- TRBD2 TRBJ2-7 TRBV2 TGTGCCAGCAGTCGACTAGCGGGAGGACACGACGAGCAGTACTTC CASSRLAGGHDEQYF
few TRBD1 TRBJ2-5 TRBV5-6 TGTGCCAGCAGCTCCAGGGGACAGGCTAAAGAGACCCAGTACTTC CASSSRGQAKETQYF
- - TRBJ1-1 TRBV7-8 TGTGCCAGCACCTGGGGGGGGATTAGCACTGAAGCTTTCTTT CASTWGGISTEAFF
- TRBD1 TRBJ1-2 TRBV2 TGTGCCAGCAGTGAGGAGACAGGGTATCACTATGGCTACACCTTC CASSEETGYHYGYTF
- TRBD2 TRBJ2-1 TRBV7-2 TGTGCCAGCAGCTCACGAGCGGGAGGAGAGCAGTTCTTC CASSSRAGGEQFF
- TRBD1 TRBJ2-7 TRBV2 TGTGCCAGCAGTGCCTGGACAGGAACTGGCGAGCAGTACTTC CASSAWTGTGEQYF
- - TRBJ2-3 TRBV28 TGTGCCAGCAGTTTATGGATTAGCAACCCCACAGATACGCAGTATTTT CASSLWISNPTDTQYF
- - TRBJ2-3 TRBV7-8 TGTGCCAGCAGCTTAGCGTTTTCTGGAGGGAGCACAGATACGCAGTATTTT CASSLAFSGGSTDTQYF
few TRBD1 TRBJ2-7 TRBV10-3 TGTGCCATCAGCAGGGACAGCTCCTACGAGCAGTACTTC CAISRDSSYEQYF
- TRBD1 TRBJ1-2 TRBV11-2 TGTGCCAGCAGCTCCATCCCAGGGGGACAGGGGAACTATGGCTACACCTTC CASSSIPGGQGNYGYTF
- TRBD1 TRBJ1-2 TRBV19 TGTGCCGCGGACAGGGGGCCGGGGTATGGCTACACCTTC CAADRGPGYGYTF
few - TRBJ2-2 TRBV28 TGTGCCAGCAGTTTGGACAGTACCGGGGAGCTGTTTTTT CASSLDSTGELFF